The source of this T cell receptor beta chain is a study of OX40 agonist ivuxolimab in advanced cancers. The data were produced by immunoSEQ multiplex PCR, yet TCRdb's version contains in-frame clones alone and is incomplete. The profile shows approximately 40,000 clones, roughly 80% of them singletons. This CDR3 has 12 amino acids. V gave up 2 bases and J gave up 7 bases, with 9 bases separating them. CDR1 and CDR2 from the germline V gene are SGHKS and YYEKEE (reference sequence). This chain connects TRBV5-5 to TRBJ1-1, with a tentative D call TRBD1 (5 bases). This sample comprised CD4+ or CD8+ T cells sorted from blood, obtained in a trial of the OX40 agonist ivuxolimab. The source is an adult with an advanced solid tumor such as melanoma, head and neck, liver or kidney cancer. CDR3: CASSFRDGEAFF. As DNA, the CDR3 is TGTGCCAGCAGCTTCCGGGACGGTGAAGCTTTCTTT.